Listed below are T cell receptor beta chains from one sample, sequenced in a study of cytomegalovirus exposure and HLA in healthy donors. Libraries were prepared by immunoSEQ multiplex PCR; TCRdb keeps only in-frame clonotypes and omits some of them. The sample carries tens of thousands of clones, 65% to 80% recorded once. The sequenced sample consisted of PBMCs. These receptors were obtained from a man between 35 and 55 years old in good health and CMV-seropositive. CDR3s leave out the opening cysteine and the closing phenylalanine or tryptophan.

V gene	J gene	CDR3 protein
TRBV4-2	TRBJ2-1	ASSRTGGGGSYNEQF
TRBV4-1	TRBJ2-7	ASSQSHRVMYEQY
TRBV23-1	TRBJ1-1	ASSQSGDRNTEAF
TRBV6-5	TRBJ2-7	ASSYRGDEQY
TRBV6-1	TRBJ2-7	ASSKGTGKVYEQY
TRBV5-8	TRBJ2-1	ASSLGAGVYNEQF
TRBV19	TRBJ2-5	ASSMRLGGETQY
TRBV6-5	TRBJ1-2	ASSRFVGSGYGYT
TRBV6-5	TRBJ1-6	ASSYGSRGSPLH
TRBV7-6	TRBJ2-5	ASSLGLAGETQY
TRBV23-1	TRBJ2-7	ASSQSFTYEQY
TRBV2	TRBJ1-2	ASSAGTNYGYT
TRBV7-9	TRBJ1-2	ASSFVGVDGYT
TRBV2	TRBJ1-6	ASSDSYNSPLH
TRBV5-1	TRBJ2-2	ASSLEGGDTGELF
TRBV5-5	TRBJ1-2	ASTLNPGGYGYT
TRBV29-1	TRBJ2-1	SACWGTGGNEQF
TRBV4-2	TRBJ2-6	ASSQASPRVQSGANVLT
TRBV7-3	TRBJ1-1	ASSSQGTEAF
TRBV11-3	TRBJ2-5	ASSLLGGLETQY